Listed here is a single T cell receptor beta chain. The data derive from a study of T cell changes during pregnancy in multiple sclerosis. This CDR3 comprises 14 residues. The V end was cut by 5 bases, the J end by 7 bases, with 14 bases between. Germline loops: CDR1 SGHVS, CDR2 FNYEAQ. The method was immunoSEQ multiplex PCR; TCRdb's version includes in-frame clones alone and lacks a portion of them. The sample lists some 120,000 clones, about 95% seen once, with over 0.35% in the top ten. This TCR came from a female donor with multiple sclerosis, enrolled in a pregnancy study. Sequencing used peripheral blood, obtained after pregnancy. V usage is TRBV7-6 and J usage is TRBJ1-4; D remains unclear. The CDR3 here is CASSLQAYSEKLFF. The CDR3 DNA sequence: TGTGCCAGCAGCCTCCAAGCTTATAGTGAAAAACTGTTTTTT.